A single sample gave rise to the 5 T cell receptor beta chains below, sequenced in a study of blood T cell repertoires in COVID-19. Sequencing used immunoSEQ multiplex PCR; TCRdb keeps in-frame clones, though not all of them. This sample yields fewer than 150,000 clones, of which 55% to 75% are seen a single time; approximately 0.79% belongs to the top ten. The source material was peripheral blood. The receptors here all came from a human donor with acute or convalescent COVID-19. The donor label of this sample is uncertain.

The genes are TRBV3-1 (or the pseudogene TRBV3-2) and TRBJ2-7, with D possibly being TRBD2 (6 bases). V shed 5 bases and J shed 1 base, with 21 bases lying between them. Looked up from germline, CDR1 is LGHDT and CDR2 is YNNKEL (reference sequence). The CDR3 consists of 17 residues. The CDR3 is CASSFGGPQTLSYEQYF. DNA of the CDR3: TGTGCCAGCAGCTTCGGGGGACCTCAAACACTTTCCTACGAGCAGTACTTC.

The gene calls are TRBV3-1 (or the pseudogene TRBV3-2) and TRBJ2-1, with 15 nucleotides matching TRBD2. This CDR3 is built from 21 residues. V gave up 1 base and J gave up 4 bases; unmatched junction bases: 14. Germline CDR1 and CDR2: LGHDT and YNNKEL (reference sequence). CDR3: CASSQGGRGLAGGTPYNEQFF. The CDR3 nucleotides read TGTGCCAGCAGCCAAGGTGGTAGGGGACTAGCGGGGGGAACCCCTTACAATGAGCAGTTCTTC.

This clone was detected a few times. V and J are TRBV28 and TRBJ1-2; the match to TRBD1 covers 7 bases. The germline V gene has CDR1 MDHEN and CDR2 SYDVKM. V was pared by 6 bases and J by 4 bases, with 5 bases of the junction left unmatched. The length of the CDR3 is 13 residues. DNA of the CDR3: TGTGCCAGCAGCCCCCGGGACAGCTATGGCTACACCTTC. It codes for CASSPRDSYGYTF.

The chain joins TRBV30 to TRBJ1-1; 10 nucleotides line up with TRBD1. Germline V lookup: CDR1 GTSNPN, CDR2 SVGIG (reference sequence). The CDR3 totals 13 residues. J gave up 5 bases and V 2 bases, and 2 bases lay outside the gene matches. Here the CDR3 reads CAWSRDRGTEAFF. The CDR3 DNA follows: TGTGCCTGGAGTAGGGACAGGGGAACTGAAGCTTTCTTT.

This chain uses TRBV6-5 with TRBJ2-3; perhaps TRBD2 as D (5 bases). CDR3 length: 13 amino acids. Germline values: CDR1 MNHEY, CDR2 SVGAGI. V was pared by 8 bases and J by 0 bases, with 9 bases between. This chain's CDR3 is CASRPGSTDTQYF. In nucleotides, the CDR3 is TGTGCCAGCCGCCCGGGGAGCACAGATACGCAGTATTTT.